Listed below are T cell receptor beta chains from one sample, sequenced in a study of cytomegalovirus exposure and HLA in healthy donors. Profiled with immunoSEQ multiplex PCR; TCRdb holds only in-frame clones, not every one. The sample lists around 99,000 clones; under 85% were seen once. Sequenced input: PBMCs. The receptor set was obtained from a woman aged 45 to 65 in good health and CMV-seropositive. The CDR3 runs from the conserved cysteine through the conserved F or W. Fields, in order: J gene, D gene, V gene, clone size, CDR3 DNA, CDR3 protein. D genes are given only for firm matches. Only some rows state a clone size, as once, few, many or a class for expanded clones.

J gene: TRBJ1-1; D gene: .; V gene: TRBV5-1; clone size: .; CDR3 DNA: TGCGCCAGCAGCTTGTCCTGGGGCATGAACACTGAAGCTTTCTTT; CDR3 protein: CASSLSWGMNTEAFF
J gene: TRBJ1-1; D gene: TRBD1; V gene: TRBV9; clone size: .; CDR3 DNA: TGTGCCAGCAGCCAAACAGGGGGCGTAGGTGAAGCTTTCTTT; CDR3 protein: CASSQTGGVGEAFF
J gene: TRBJ1-5; D gene: .; V gene: TRBV4-3; clone size: .; CDR3 DNA: TGCGCCAGCAGCCAGGGGGGTAGCAATCAGCCCCAGCATTTT; CDR3 protein: CASSQGGSNQPQHF
J gene: TRBJ2-1; D gene: TRBD2; V gene: TRBV5-1; clone size: .; CDR3 DNA: TGCGCCAGCAGCTTTCCCCCTAGCGGGAGAGTCAATGAGCAGTTCTTC; CDR3 protein: CASSFPPSGRVNEQFF
J gene: TRBJ2-3; D gene: .; V gene: TRBV7-9; clone size: .; CDR3 DNA: TGTGCCAGCAGCTCAGTGGATACGCAGTATTTT; CDR3 protein: CASSSVDTQYF
J gene: TRBJ2-4; D gene: .; V gene: TRBV19; clone size: .; CDR3 DNA: TGTGCCAGTAGTGGAGATTCCAAAAACATTCAGTACTTC; CDR3 protein: CASSGDSKNIQYF
J gene: TRBJ1-2; D gene: .; V gene: TRBV5-4; clone size: few; CDR3 DNA: TGTGCCAGCAGCTTGGAAGGACTCGGGGGCTATGGCTACACCTTC; CDR3 protein: CASSLEGLGGYGYTF
J gene: TRBJ2-5; D gene: .; V gene: TRBV10-3; clone size: .; CDR3 DNA: TGTGCCATCAGTGACCCTCAGGGGTACCAAGAGACCCAGTACTTC; CDR3 protein: CAISDPQGYQETQYF
J gene: TRBJ2-3; D gene: TRBD2; V gene: TRBV5-5; clone size: .; CDR3 DNA: TGTGCCAGCAAACTAGCGGGGCTGAACACAGATACGCAGTATTTT; CDR3 protein: CASKLAGLNTDTQYF
J gene: TRBJ2-5; D gene: .; V gene: TRBV4-1; clone size: once; CDR3 DNA: TGCGCCAGCAGCCAGCCGGACCCGGGAAAAGAGACCCAGTACTTC; CDR3 protein: CASSQPDPGKETQYF
J gene: TRBJ2-5; D gene: .; V gene: TRBV6-1; clone size: .; CDR3 DNA: TGTGCCAGCAGTGCCGTCTTGGGAGAGCGGGTCCAAGAGACCCAGTACTTC; CDR3 protein: CASSAVLGERVQETQYF
J gene: TRBJ1-6; D gene: .; V gene: TRBV7-2; clone size: .; CDR3 DNA: TGTGCCAGCAGCGAGAGTACCGGGTTTTATAATTCACCCCTCCACTTT; CDR3 protein: CASSESTGFYNSPLHF
J gene: TRBJ2-2; D gene: TRBD1; V gene: TRBV7-7; clone size: .; CDR3 DNA: TGTGCTAGCAGCCCCGGGACAGGAGTACGGACCGGGGAGCTGTTTTTT; CDR3 protein: CASSPGTGVRTGELFF
J gene: TRBJ1-2; D gene: .; V gene: TRBV7-9; clone size: .; CDR3 DNA: TGTTCCAGCAGCTTAGTTGGACACGAAAATGGATATGGCTACACCTTC; CDR3 protein: CSSSLVGHENGYGYTF
J gene: TRBJ2-1; D gene: TRBD2; V gene: TRBV6-5; clone size: .; CDR3 DNA: TGTGCCAGCACCCAGCGGGATCCCAATGAGCAGTTCTTC; CDR3 protein: CASTQRDPNEQFF
J gene: TRBJ1-4; D gene: .; V gene: TRBV2; clone size: .; CDR3 DNA: TGTGCCAGCAGTGGAGGCACTGACAGGTTAAATGAAAAACTGTTTTTT; CDR3 protein: CASSGGTDRLNEKLFF
J gene: TRBJ2-6; D gene: TRBD2; V gene: TRBV7-3; clone size: .; CDR3 DNA: TGTGCCAGCAGTCTGACTAGCGGGACCTCCTCTGGGGCCAACGTCCTGACTTTC; CDR3 protein: CASSLTSGTSSGANVLTF
J gene: TRBJ2-5; D gene: TRBD2; V gene: TRBV5-1; clone size: .; CDR3 DNA: TGCGCCAGCAGCCTAACTAGCGCTCCACAAGAGACCCAGTACTTC; CDR3 protein: CASSLTSAPQETQYF
J gene: TRBJ2-7; D gene: .; V gene: TRBV10-3; clone size: once; CDR3 DNA: TGTGCCATCAGTGAGCGGGCAGGGCGCTCCTACGAGCAGTACTTC; CDR3 protein: CAISERAGRSYEQYF
J gene: TRBJ2-7; D gene: .; V gene: TRBV7-8; clone size: .; CDR3 DNA: TGTGCCAGCAGCGGGTGGGGGGACTACGAGCAGTACTTC; CDR3 protein: CASSGWGDYEQYF
J gene: TRBJ1-6; D gene: TRBD1; V gene: TRBV2; clone size: .; CDR3 DNA: TGTGCCAGCAGTGTATCCGGGACAGGGAGGTCACCCCTCCACTTT; CDR3 protein: CASSVSGTGRSPLHF
J gene: TRBJ2-1; D gene: .; V gene: TRBV29-1; clone size: .; CDR3 DNA: TGCAGCGGCCTCCTCTATATGAGCGACTACAATGAGCAGTTCTTC; CDR3 protein: CSGLLYMSDYNEQFF
J gene: TRBJ2-7; D gene: .; V gene: TRBV5-1; clone size: few; CDR3 DNA: TGCGCCAGCAGCTACCTCTCCGCGGGCGAGCAGTACTTC; CDR3 protein: CASSYLSAGEQYF
J gene: TRBJ1-1; D gene: .; V gene: TRBV5-6; clone size: .; CDR3 DNA: TGTGCCAGCAGCTTGAGCGGGGCTGGGGCTTTCTTT; CDR3 protein: CASSLSGAGAFF